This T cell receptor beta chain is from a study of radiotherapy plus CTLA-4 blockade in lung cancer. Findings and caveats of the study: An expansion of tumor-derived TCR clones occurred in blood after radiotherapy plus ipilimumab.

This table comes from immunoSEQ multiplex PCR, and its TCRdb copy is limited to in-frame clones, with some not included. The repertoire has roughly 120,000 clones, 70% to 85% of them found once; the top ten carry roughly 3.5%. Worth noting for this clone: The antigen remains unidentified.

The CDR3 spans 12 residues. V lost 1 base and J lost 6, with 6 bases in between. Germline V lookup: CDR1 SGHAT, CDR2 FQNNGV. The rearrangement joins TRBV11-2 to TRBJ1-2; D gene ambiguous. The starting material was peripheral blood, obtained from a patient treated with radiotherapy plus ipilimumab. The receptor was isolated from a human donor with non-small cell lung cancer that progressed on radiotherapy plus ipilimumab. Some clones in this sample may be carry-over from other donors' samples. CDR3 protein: CASSLVWNGYTF. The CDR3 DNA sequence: TGTGCCAGCAGCTTAGTGTGGAATGGCTACACCTTC.